Sequencing of this T cell receptor beta chain was carried out in a study of shared clonotypes between healthy human individuals (dated by TCRdb to 2018 to 2021). Regarding the research as a whole: The cohort included three men and two women between 18 and 49 years of age. Blood TCR repertoires of five healthy adults were deeply sequenced to estimate repertoire size and the extent of clonotype sharing between individuals. Between about 0.85 and 9.5 billion PBMCs per donor were obtained by leukapheresis. For each donor, CD4 naive and CD4 memory were each given three plates, CD8 naive was given two plates, and CD8 memory was given one plate. To increase sequencing depth and limit assay-specific biases, different laboratories used diverse techniques to prepare libraries and sequence TCR repertoires.

Inclusive of the bounding cysteine and phenylalanine, the CDR3 is 12 residues long. Just CDR3 DNA is preserved here, 36 bases in frame from base 1. The germline V gene provides CDR1 SGHTA and CDR2 FQGNSA. TCR CDR3 regions were amplified from genomic DNA by multiplex PCR using the deep immunoSEQ assay. Genomic DNA extracted from each cell subset was distributed evenly over all wells of several immunoSEQ 96-well plates, and each plate served as one replicate. For sorted subsets, about 220 ng of genomic DNA, equivalent to about 30,000 T cell genomes, went into each replicate PCR. Purified libraries were quantified with a Qubit 3.0 fluorometer, sized on a Bioanalyzer 2100, and re-quantified with the KAPA Library Quantification kit. Every immunoSEQ 96-well plate was sequenced on a dedicated single-read 150-cycle Illumina NextSeq 550 flow cell. Concerning the study's data processing: The immunoSEQ output contained only junctional sequences without quality scores, so filtering could not match that applied to full-length reads. To assign V/J genes and CDR3, sequences were annotated against IMGT germline references using PyIR, a Python wrapper for IgBLAST v1.9. Reads were filtered out if the reads had weak V/J assignments (E-value above 1e-6), no CDR3, stop codons, out-of-frame junctions, or ambiguous translated residues. A V3J clonotype was defined by an identical inferred V gene, J gene, and CDR3 amino acid sequence. Percentage overlap between repertoires was calculated by dividing the number of shared unique clonotypes by the size of the smaller repertoire. Richness of each repertoire was evaluated using RTK rarefaction, the Chao1 estimator, and Recon v2.1 estimates of unobserved clonotypes. Generation probabilities were computed with OLGA for all TCRbeta clonotypes obtained by the gDNA method from several donors. Drawn from immuneACCESS, this table holds only the in-frame rearrangements with V and J called that TCRdb kept. Clones are partly lost; checked studies trace under half to an unresolved V gene and leave the rest unexplained. Clone size and V and J calls were adopted from that table, with D and trimming inferred from the DNA. This sample comprises a few million clones, over 90% of them detected only once. Jointly, the top ten make up under 0.45% of the sample.

Healthy HIV-negative adults with no recently reported acute infections or vaccinations were included as donors. Every donor was a Caucasian adult living in Nashville, Tennessee, USA. CD4+ T cells were enriched by magnetic negative selection, after which naive cells were positively selected on CD45RA and the negative fraction was taken as the memory subset. Blood was collected by leukapheresis, and PBMCs were isolated by Ficoll-Histopaque density gradient centrifugation and then cryopreserved in liquid nitrogen vapor phase. Analytical flow cytometry was used to check the purity and quantity of every magnetically sorted T cell population. Genomic DNA was isolated from every sorted fraction and measured by UV absorbance on a Nanodrop 2000c. Remarks on this clone: This clone's antigen is unknown. An end of the junction differs from the germline gene, which may be a read error.

Here is what the overall study found, with its caveats: Because the study included only a small number of donors, the genetic and exposure-history diversity represented was limited. Sampling was limited to blood, and TCR repertoires in tissue likely differ from TCR repertoires in blood. Naive subsets generally had larger estimated clonotype richness than memory subsets did. Pairwise subsampling indicated that sequencing depth was expected to affect the degree of clonotype sharing among donors. About 5% of naive CD4, 3.5% of naive CD8, 2% to 2.5% of memory CD4, and approximately 0.4% of memory CD8 clonotypes were shared across a few donors. Even with the large sequencing depth, rarefaction of the sorted-subset datasets indicated that sequencing was incomplete. Higher generation probabilities were observed for clonotypes shared by all four sorted-subset donors than for non-shared clonotypes.

The V and J genes are TRBV7-2 and TRBJ2-3; a tentative D match to TRBD1 spans 5 bases. Sequencing used naive CD4+ T cells from PBMCs. Explained via the paper, the cell subset or site label denotes: CD45RA+ positively selected. The TCR comes from a man aged 18 to 29 in good health. Some clones in this sample may be carry-over from other donors' samples. CDR3 sequence: CASSAQTATQYF. The DNA sequence reads TGTGCCAGCAGCGCACAGACAGCTACGCAGTATTTT.